This T cell receptor (beta chain) was sequenced for a study of cytomegalovirus exposure and HLA in healthy donors. With 60 Vbeta and 13 Jbeta primers, the PCR was carried out. Profiled with immunoSEQ multiplex PCR; TCRdb holds only in-frame clones, not every one. The sample records approximately 78,000 clones, 66% being singletons. This clone was recorded a few times. This receptor was identified in a man aged 35 to 55 in good health and CMV-seropositive. The sequencing input was PBMCs.

CDR3 coding DNA: TGTGCCAGCAGTTGGAACAGGGGTACTGGAAACACCATATATTTT. It yields the protein CASSWNRGTGNTIYF. The chain carries TRBV2 and TRBJ1-3, with 7 bases fitting TRBD1. The CDR3 is made up of 15 amino acids. V lost 5 bases to trimming and J lost 2 bases; unmatched junction nucleotides: 6. Germline V lookup: CDR1 SNHLY, CDR2 FYNNEI.